This TCR beta chain was observed in a study of cytomegalovirus exposure and HLA in healthy donors. Note on this clone: The antigen is not known.

CDR1 SGHNT and CDR2 YYREEE come from the germline V gene (reference sequence). The germline V and J ends were trimmed by 1 base and 5 bases, with 9 bases remaining between them. The CDR3 has 13 residues. PCR amplification relied on 60 Vbeta primers (plus 13 Jbeta primers). The protocol was immunoSEQ multiplex PCR, while the TCRdb copy is restricted to in-frame clones and leaves out a portion. The clone table shows under 130,000 clones, with the ten largest holding 0.59%. Despite likely unrecorded immune exposures, the donors were nominally healthy at the time of sampling. Overall study findings and caveats: Earlier results showed most TCR beta V segments being productive about 87% or about 30% of the time. A cluster of highly shared sequence variants was likely a sequencing artifact. Clonal expansion, a later analysis showed, was greater in HLA-associated TCR beta chains than in equally common others.

The V and J genes are TRBV5-4 and TRBJ2-5; the D is unclear. Sequencing was performed on PBMCs. This sequence originates from a man in his forties or fifties in good health and CMV-seronegative. The CDR3, as DNA: TGTGCCAGCAGCTTGTTGTCCTTGGAGACCCAGTACTTC. Translated, it gives CASSLLSLETQYF.